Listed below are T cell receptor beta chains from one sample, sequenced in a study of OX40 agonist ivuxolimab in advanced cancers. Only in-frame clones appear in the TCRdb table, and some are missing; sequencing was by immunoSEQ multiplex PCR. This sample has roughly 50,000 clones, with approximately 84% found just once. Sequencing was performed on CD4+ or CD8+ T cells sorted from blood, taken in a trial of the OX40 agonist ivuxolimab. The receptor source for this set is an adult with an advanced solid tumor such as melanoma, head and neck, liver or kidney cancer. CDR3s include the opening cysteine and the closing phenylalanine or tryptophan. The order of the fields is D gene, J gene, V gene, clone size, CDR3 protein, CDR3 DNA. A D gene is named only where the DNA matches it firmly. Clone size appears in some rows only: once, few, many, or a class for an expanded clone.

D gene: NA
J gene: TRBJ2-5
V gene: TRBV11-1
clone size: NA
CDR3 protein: CASSLARGSLRETQYF
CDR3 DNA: TGTGCCAGCAGCTTAGCCAGGGGCTCGTTGAGGGAGACCCAGTACTTC

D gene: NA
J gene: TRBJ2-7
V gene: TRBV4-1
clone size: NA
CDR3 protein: CASSRTGTSSYEQYF
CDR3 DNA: TGCGCCAGCAGCCGAACGGGGACCTCCTCCTACGAGCAGTACTTC

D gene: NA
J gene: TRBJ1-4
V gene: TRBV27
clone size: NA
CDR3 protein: CASSQARGFNEKLFF
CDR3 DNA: TGTGCCAGCAGCCAAGCCCGGGGCTTTAATGAAAAACTGTTTTTT

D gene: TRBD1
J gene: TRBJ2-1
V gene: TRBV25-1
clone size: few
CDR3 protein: CASMIGTGTYNEQFF
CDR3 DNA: TGTGCCAGCATGATCGGGACAGGGACTTACAATGAGCAGTTCTTC

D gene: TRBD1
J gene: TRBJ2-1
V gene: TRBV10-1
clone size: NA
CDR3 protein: CASSDAGGTGGINEQFF
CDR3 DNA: TGCGCCAGCAGTGATGCCGGTGGGACAGGGGGTATTAATGAGCAGTTCTTC

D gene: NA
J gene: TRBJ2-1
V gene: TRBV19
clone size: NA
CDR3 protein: CASSILAGSFYNEQFF
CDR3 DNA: TGTGCCAGTAGTATCCTCGCGGGAAGTTTTTACAATGAGCAGTTCTTC

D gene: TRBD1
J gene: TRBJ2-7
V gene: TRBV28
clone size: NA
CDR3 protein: CASSSEQGKKYEQYF
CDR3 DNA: TGTGCCAGCAGTTCCGAACAGGGGAAGAAATACGAGCAGTACTTC

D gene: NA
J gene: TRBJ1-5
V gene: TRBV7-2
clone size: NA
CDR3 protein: CASSTGYQPQHF
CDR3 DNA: TGTGCCAGCAGCACAGGGTATCAGCCCCAGCATTTT

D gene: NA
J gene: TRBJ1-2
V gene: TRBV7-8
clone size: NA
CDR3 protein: CASSHNTEDGYTF
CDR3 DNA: TGTGCCAGCAGCCATAATACGGAAGATGGCTACACCTTC

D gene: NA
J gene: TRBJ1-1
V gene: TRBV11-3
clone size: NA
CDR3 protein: CASSERQGQAFF
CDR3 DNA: TGTGCCAGCAGCGAGCGGCAGGGTCAGGCTTTCTTT

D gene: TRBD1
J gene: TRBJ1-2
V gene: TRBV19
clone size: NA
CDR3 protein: CASSMMGTGVSNYGYTF
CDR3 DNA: TGTGCCAGTAGTATGATGGGGACAGGAGTCTCTAACTATGGCTACACCTTC

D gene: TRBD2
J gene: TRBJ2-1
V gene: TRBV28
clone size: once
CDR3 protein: CASPRRGGAGGPNEQFF
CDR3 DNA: TGTGCCAGTCCAAGGAGGGGTGGAGCGGGAGGGCCCAATGAGCAGTTCTTC